These 29 T cell receptor beta chains share one sample of origin, sequenced in a study of shared clonotypes between healthy human individuals. Profiled with immunoSEQ multiplex PCR; TCRdb holds only in-frame clones, not every one. There are more than 2 million clones in the sample; around 95% occur only once, and roughly 0.13% lies in the top ten. Material for sequencing was naive CD4+ T cells sorted from blood. Specified subset: CD45RA+ positively selected. The receptors were sampled from a man aged 18 to 30 in good health.

This rearrangement joins TRBV10-3 to TRBJ2-1; a weak D match, TRBD1 (6 bases). This CDR3 contains 11 residues. V was clipped by 6 bases and J by 8 bases, with 8 bases between them. Germline V gene sequence: CDR1 ENHRY, CDR2 SYGVKD. The CDR3 DNA is TGTGCCATCAGCCAGGGGTATGAGCAGTTCTTC. Translating gives CAISQGYEQFF.

The chain couples TRBV7-6 to TRBJ2-2; TRBD2 is a possible D gene (5 bases). The CDR3 is 13 residues long. The germline V and J ends were trimmed by 6 bases and 3 bases, with 8 bases remaining between them. The germline V gene encodes CDR1 SGHVS and CDR2 FNYEAQ. In nucleotides, the CDR3 is TGTGCCAGCAGTCGGCGGGACACCGGGGAGCTGTTTTTT. Translating it yields CASSRRDTGELFF.

The J gene is TRBJ2-2, the V gene TRBV28; 8 bases agree with TRBD1. V lost 4 bases to trimming and J lost 4 bases; unmatched junction nucleotides: 5. The CDR3 totals 15 residues. Looked up from germline, CDR1 is MDHEN and CDR2 is SYDVKM. This CDR3 reads CASSSGGGRTGELFF. The CDR3 DNA reads TGTGCCAGCAGTTCAGGGGGCGGTCGCACCGGGGAGCTGTTTTTT.

This chain uses TRBV5-1 with TRBJ1-1; no definite D call. CDR1 SGHRS and CDR2 YFSETQ come from the germline V gene. Between the trimmed V and J ends, which lost 5 bases and 2 bases, there was a span of 10 bases. The CDR3 is 13 amino acids. CDR3 sequence: CASRPDINTEAFF. The CDR3 nucleotides read TGCGCCAGCAGGCCTGACATTAACACTGAAGCTTTCTTT.

V and J are TRBV7-2 and TRBJ2-2, with 11 bases matching TRBD2. CDR1 is SGHTA and CDR2 is FQGNSA in the germline V gene. The CDR3 totals 16 residues. J gave up 4 bases and V 1 base, and 2 bases lay outside the gene matches. In DNA form, the CDR3 reads TGTGCCAGCAGCTTAGGGGGGACTAGCGGCACCGGGGAGCTGTTTTTT. Amino acid sequence: CASSLGGTSGTGELFF.

V gene TRBV28 combines with J gene TRBJ2-3; 11 bases are shared with TRBD1. The germline CDR1 and CDR2 sequences are MDHEN and SYDVKM. J lost 4 bases, V lost 8 bases, and 14 bases had no gene match. This CDR3 spans 17 amino acids. The CDR3: CASLEYLGTGGADTQYF. In nucleotides, the CDR3 is TGTGCCAGCTTAGAATACCTCGGGACAGGGGGTGCAGATACGCAGTATTTT.

The chain links TRBV6-5 to TRBJ1-1; no firm D call. CDR1 is MNHEY and CDR2 is SVGAGI in the germline V gene. The V and J ends lost 2 bases and 0 bases respectively, with 10 bases between them. The CDR3 spans 15 residues. In DNA, the CDR3 is TGTGCCAGCAGTTACAAAGGGATCCTGAACACTGAAGCTTTCTTT. This translates into CASSYKGILNTEAFF.

In the case of this clone: An end of the junction differs from the germline gene, which may be a read error. This same CDR3 is encoded by further DNA sequences in the sample. This chain connects TRBV2 to TRBJ1-2; a possible D gene is TRBD1 (5 bases). The CDR3 sequence is 14 residues long. The germline gives CDR1 SNHLY, CDR2 FYNNEI. The CDR3 reads CASSARGLGLGYTF. Written as DNA, the CDR3 is TGTGCCAGCAGTGCTCGGGGCTTGGGGCTTGGCTACACCTTT.

Points on this clone: Different DNA sequences within this sample yield the same CDR3. The chain combines TRBV7-2 with TRBJ2-7; D gene ambiguous. Deletions cut 1 base from V and 1 base from J, with 8 bases between. The CDR3 consists of 14 residues. Germline CDR1 and CDR2: SGHTA and FQGNSA. The CDR3 nucleotides are TGTGCCAGCAGCTTAGGTGGCGCGTCCTACGAGCAGTACTTC. Encoded protein: CASSLGGASYEQYF. Drawing the rest from reference TRBV7-2 and TRBJ2-7, the complete variable domain is GAGVSQSPSNKVTEKGKDVELRCDPISGHTALYWYRQSLGQGLEFLIYFQGNSAPDKSGLPSDRFSAERTGGSVSTLTIQRTQQEDSAVYLCASSLGGASYEQYFGPGTRLTVT.

This chain connects TRBV7-2 to TRBJ2-7; a possible D gene is TRBD1 (5 bases). Germline-derived CDR1 and CDR2 are SGHTA and FQGNSA. V was trimmed by 1 base and J by 6 bases, leaving 16 bases between them. The CDR3 has 15 amino acids. The CDR3 DNA reads as TGTGCCAGCAGCTTAGTGTTTCAGGGAATGGGCGAGCAGTACTTC. Encoded protein: CASSLVFQGMGEQYF.

Worth noting for this clone: The sample holds other DNA sequences that translate to the same CDR3. J is TRBJ2-7 and V is TRBV15; 9 bases fit TRBD2. This CDR3 contains 14 residues. Germline CDR1 and CDR2: LNHNV and YYDKDF (reference sequence). J gave up 0 bases and V 8 bases, and 5 bases lay outside the gene matches. Here the CDR3 reads CATGAGGSSYEQYF. CDR3 nucleotides: TGTGCCACCGGGGCGGGGGGGAGCTCCTACGAGCAGTACTTC.

V gene TRBV5-4 combines with J gene TRBJ2-3, with 8 bases identical to TRBD2. Germline V lookup: CDR1 SGHNT, CDR2 YYREEE (reference sequence). The trim removed 1 base at V and 2 bases at J, leaving 3 bases unmatched. CDR3 length: 15 residues. The CDR3 sequence: CASSLTSGITDTQYF. The CDR3 nucleotides read TGTGCCAGCAGCTTGACTAGCGGCATCACAGATACGCAGTATTTT.

The chain has TRBV10-2 and TRBJ1-6; 11 nucleotides line up with TRBD1. With V trimmed by 6 bases and J by 7 bases, 2 bases remained unmatched. Germline CDR1 is WSHSY and CDR2 is SAAADI. The CDR3 contains 14 residues. CDR3 DNA sequence: TGCGCCAGCAGCCGGGACAGGGGGAATTCACCCCTCCACTTT. Residues: CASSRDRGNSPLHF.

The rearrangement joins TRBV9 to TRBJ2-1; 11 bases map to TRBD2. The CDR3 has 15 residues. V lost 3 bases and J lost 7; bases outside the gene matches: 6. Germline CDR1 SGDLS, CDR2 YYNGEE. The CDR3 sequence is CASSARTSGWNEQFF. CDR3 coding DNA: TGTGCCAGCAGCGCGAGGACTAGCGGGTGGAATGAGCAGTTCTTC.

The chain recombines TRBV30 with TRBJ1-5; D remains ambiguous. Germline V gives CDR1 GTSNPN, CDR2 SVGIG (reference sequence). V dropped 4 bases and J dropped 0 bases, with 7 bases sitting between them. This CDR3 has 13 residues. The CDR3 sequence is CAWNLGSNQPQHF. Written as DNA, the CDR3 is TGTGCCTGGAATTTGGGTAGCAATCAGCCCCAGCATTTT.

About this clone: One end of the junction does not line up with germline, which may come from a read error. The rearrangement joins TRBV15 to TRBJ1-2; tentatively, D is TRBD1 (6 bases). Per the germline V gene, CDR1 is LNHNV and CDR2 is YYDKDF (reference sequence). CDR3 length: 13 residues. The CDR3 region is CATSRDRGGGYTF. For the CDR3, the DNA is TGTGCCACCAGCCGAGATCGGGGGGGCGGCTACACCTTC.

The V call is TRBV6-5, the J call TRBJ2-1; D is perhaps TRBD2 (5 bases). The CDR3 consists of 13 residues. CDR1 is MNHEY and CDR2 is SVGAGI in the germline V gene. The ends were cut back, 7 bases at V and 4 bases at J, with 11 bases in the middle. The CDR3 is CASTRAGYNEQFF. In nucleotides, the CDR3 is TGTGCCAGCACGAGGGCCGGTTACAATGAGCAGTTCTTC.

CDR3 bases: TGTGCCAGTAGCCCGTATCGAGCTGGGTCGCAAGAGACCCAGTACTTC. Amino acids: CASSPYRAGSQETQYF. The gene calls are TRBV19 and TRBJ2-5; no firm D call. Looked up from germline, CDR1 is LNHDA and CDR2 is SQIVND (reference sequence). Trimming shortened V by 6 bases and J by 2 bases, and 19 bases separated the two germline ends. CDR3 size: 16 residues. Variable domain in full (rest from reference TRBV19 and TRBJ2-5): DGGITQSPKYLFRKEGQNVTLSCEQNLNHDAMYWYRQDPGQGLRLIYYSQIVNDFQKGDIAEGYSVSREKKESFPLTVTSAQKNPTAFYLCASSPYRAGSQETQYFGPGTRLLVL.

This clone appeared a single time. The sample carries other DNA sequences with the same CDR3. The gene calls are TRBV19 and TRBJ2-7; the D gene is possibly TRBD1 (5 bases). The V end lost 6 bases, the J end lost 1 base, and 7 bases lay between the germline ends. This CDR3 comprises 12 residues. The germline V gene encodes CDR1 LNHDA and CDR2 SQIVND (reference sequence). The CDR3 nucleotides read TGTGCCAGTAGCGACAGATCCTACGAGCAGTACTTC. Amino acids: CASSDRSYEQYF.

The rearrangement links TRBV10-3 to TRBJ2-7; TRBD1 aligns across 8 bases. The V segment lost 6 bases and the J segment 5 bases; nucleotides outside the gene matches: 9. Germline V gives CDR1 ENHRY, CDR2 SYGVKD. The length of the CDR3 is 14 residues. The CDR3 is CAIRNRTGKDEQYF. The CDR3 region has the DNA TGTGCCATCAGAAATCGGACAGGGAAGGACGAGCAGTACTTC.

This chain links TRBV5-8 with TRBJ1-3; 8 nucleotides line up with TRBD1. Looked up from germline, CDR1 is SGHTS and CDR2 is YDEGEE. V lost 4 bases to trimming and J lost 0 bases; unmatched junction nucleotides: 3. CDR3 length: 15 amino acids. CDR3 in amino acids: CASSGDRGSGNTIYF. The CDR3 DNA sequence: TGTGCCAGCAGCGGCGACAGGGGCTCTGGAAACACCATATATTTT.

The genes are TRBV2 and TRBJ1-6, with 8 bases aligning to TRBD1. This CDR3 region has 14 residues. Germline V gene sequence: CDR1 SNHLY, CDR2 FYNNEI. V was clipped by 11 bases and J by 5 bases; unmatched bases: 8. The CDR3 protein is CAGSGQAHNSPLHF. The CDR3 DNA reads TGTGCCGGGTCGGGACAGGCCCATAATTCACCCCTCCACTTT. Full variable domain (remainder filled in from reference TRBV2 and TRBJ1-6): EPEVTQTPSHQVTQMGQEVILRCVPISNHLYFYWYRQILGQKVEFLVSFYNNEISEKSEIFDDQFSVERPDGSNFTLKIRSTKLEDSAMYFCAGSGQAHNSPLHFGNGTRLTVT.

J is TRBJ1-6 and V is TRBV2; D remains ambiguous. The CDR3 sequence is 16 residues long. V lost 3 bases and J 11 bases, leaving 20 bases between the germline ends. Germline CDR1 reads SNHLY; CDR2 reads FYNNEI. In DNA form, the CDR3 reads TGTGCCAGCAGTGATCGTTCAAGCTTGGTCGGAGCACCCCTCCACTTT. Amino acid sequence: CASSDRSSLVGAPLHF.

V gene TRBV5-1 combines with J gene TRBJ1-2; D unresolved. The germline gives CDR1 SGHRS, CDR2 YFSETQ. The V and J ends lost 2 bases and 2 bases respectively, with 13 bases between them. This CDR3 spans 15 amino acids. CDR3 sequence: CASSLTLGVNYGYTF. In DNA form, the CDR3 reads TGCGCCAGCAGCTTAACCCTCGGAGTAAACTATGGCTACACCTTC.

This clone occurred once. The CDR3 DNA follows: TGTGCCAGCAGTGATCGTCCCCAGCCCCAGCATTTT. Translated, it gives CASSDRPQPQHF. The rearrangement links TRBV6-1 to TRBJ1-5, with D unresolved. V was pared by 3 bases and J by 7 bases, with 7 bases between. The germline gives CDR1 MNHNS, CDR2 SASEGT. CDR3 length equals 12 residues.

J is TRBJ1-1 and V is TRBV7-3, with D possibly being TRBD1 (6 bases). In germline, CDR1 is SGHTA, CDR2 FQGTGA. This CDR3 region has 14 residues. The V and J ends lost 1 base and 4 bases respectively, with 10 bases between them. The CDR3 loop is CASSLKGVGTEAFF. Written as DNA, the CDR3 is TGTGCCAGCAGCTTAAAGGGGGTAGGCACTGAAGCTTTCTTT.

J is TRBJ2-1 and V is TRBV5-4; 9 nucleotides line up with TRBD2. The CDR3 runs to 15 residues. Germline loops: CDR1 SGHNT, CDR2 YYREEE (reference sequence). The ends lost 0 bases at V and 12 bases at J; junction bases unmatched: 10. The CDR3, as DNA: TGTGCCAGCAGCTTGGAGGTAGCGGGGGCCCCCCGGCAGTTCTTC. It encodes CASSLEVAGAPRQFF.

This rearrangement joins TRBV7-8 to TRBJ1-1; possible D gene TRBD1, 5 bases. V lost 3 bases to trimming and J lost 6 bases, with 11 bases between them. CDR3 length: 13 amino acids. Germline V CDR1 and CDR2: SGHVS, FQNEAQ. The CDR3 reads CASSFGAGAEAFF. The CDR3 nucleotides read TGTGCCAGCAGCTTCGGGGCCGGGGCTGAAGCTTTCTTT.

The rearrangement links TRBV6-5 to TRBJ2-6; D ambiguous. Germline V lookup: CDR1 MNHEY, CDR2 SVGAGI. V was clipped by 0 bases and J by 4 bases, with 10 bases between them. CDR3 length: 16 amino acids. The CDR3 coding sequence is TGTGCCAGCAGTTACTCGCTAGGGTTCGGGGCCAACGTCCTGACTTTC. It codes for CASSYSLGFGANVLTF.